This TCR beta chain was sequenced during a study of blood T cell repertoires in COVID-19. Study at large: Nucleic acid was either cDNA or gDNA, and it came from T cells, B-cell-depleted T cells, or PBMCs.

This CDR3 spans 15 amino acids. The germline V gene has CDR1 MNHEY and CDR2 SVGEGT. With 6 bases removed from V and 4 bases from J, the gap between germline ends came to 18 bases. How the authors handled the data: Estimation of nucleated cell counts was performed using reference gene primer amplification. The protocol was immunoSEQ multiplex PCR, while the TCRdb copy is restricted to in-frame clones and leaves out a portion. V and J calls and clone size come straight from that table; D and trimming were deduced from the DNA. Here the sample spans roughly 100,000 clones, around 84% being singletons. The chain recombines TRBV6-2 or TRBV6-3 with TRBJ2-5; D unclear. The sequenced material came from peripheral blood. The TCR sequence derives from a human donor in a cohort sampled during active COVID-19. The CDR3 region is CASSPRGSGSETQYF. The CDR3, as DNA: TGTGCCAGCAGCCCCCGCGGCAGTGGGTCAGAGACCCAGTACTTC.